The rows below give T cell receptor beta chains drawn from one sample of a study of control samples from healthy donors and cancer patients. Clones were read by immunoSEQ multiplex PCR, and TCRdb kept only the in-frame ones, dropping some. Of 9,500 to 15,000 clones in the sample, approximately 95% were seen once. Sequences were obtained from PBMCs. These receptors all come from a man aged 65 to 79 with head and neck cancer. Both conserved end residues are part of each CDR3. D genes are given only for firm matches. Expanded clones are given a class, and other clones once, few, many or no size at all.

CDR3nt: TGTGCCAGCAGCCTGACTCTAGCGGGGGGTTACAATGAGCAGTTCTTC
CDR3aa: CASSLTLAGGYNEQFF
j_gene: TRBJ2-1
d_gene: TRBD2
abundance: .
v_gene: TRBV9

CDR3nt: TGCGCCAGCAGCCAAGATCGAGGGACTAGCGGGGGGCCAGTCACAGATACGCAGTATTTT
CDR3aa: CASSQDRGTSGGPVTDTQYF
j_gene: TRBJ2-3
d_gene: TRBD2
abundance: .
v_gene: TRBV4-1

CDR3nt: TGTGCCAGCTCACCACTGGACGGTTTTTACTCTGGAAACACCATATATTTT
CDR3aa: CASSPLDGFYSGNTIYF
j_gene: TRBJ1-3
d_gene: .
abundance: .
v_gene: TRBV18

CDR3nt: TGCGCCAGCAGCTTGCCGGGCGGAACAATCCAAGAGACCCAGTACTTC
CDR3aa: CASSLPGGTIQETQYF
j_gene: TRBJ2-5
d_gene: .
abundance: few
v_gene: TRBV5-1

CDR3nt: TGTGCCACCAGTCGAGGTCCGGGACAGGGGCCCAATGAGCAGTTCTTC
CDR3aa: CATSRGPGQGPNEQFF
j_gene: TRBJ2-1
d_gene: TRBD1
abundance: .
v_gene: TRBV24-1

CDR3nt: TGTGCCAGCAGCTTTGGGTTAGCGGGAGGCTCCTACGAGCAGTACTTC
CDR3aa: CASSFGLAGGSYEQYF
j_gene: TRBJ2-7
d_gene: TRBD2
abundance: .
v_gene: TRBV5-4

CDR3nt: TGCGCCAGCAGCTTGCAGGGAAGGAGCACTGAAGCTTTCTTT
CDR3aa: CASSLQGRSTEAFF
j_gene: TRBJ1-1
d_gene: .
abundance: .
v_gene: TRBV5-1

CDR3nt: TGTGCCAGCAGGAGGACAGGGGTGGCTAATGAAAAACTGTTTTTT
CDR3aa: CASRRTGVANEKLFF
j_gene: TRBJ1-4
d_gene: TRBD1
abundance: .
v_gene: TRBV2

CDR3nt: TGTGCCTGGAGTCCCCGGGGCAGCTCCTACGAGCAGTACTTC
CDR3aa: CAWSPRGSSYEQYF
j_gene: TRBJ2-7
d_gene: .
abundance: once
v_gene: TRBV30

CDR3nt: TGTGCCAGCCGCCGGCTAGCGGGAGGGAAAGATACGCAGTATTTT
CDR3aa: CASRRLAGGKDTQYF
j_gene: TRBJ2-3
d_gene: TRBD2
abundance: .
v_gene: TRBV6-6

CDR3nt: TGTGCCAGCAGCCGCGTATGGGACCCATACAATGAGCAGTTCTTC
CDR3aa: CASSRVWDPYNEQFF
j_gene: TRBJ2-1
d_gene: .
abundance: .
v_gene: TRBV6-5

CDR3nt: TGTGCCAGCAGCAGAATACCGGGACAGGGAGCTGAAGCTTTCTTT
CDR3aa: CASSRIPGQGAEAFF
j_gene: TRBJ1-1
d_gene: TRBD1
abundance: .
v_gene: TRBV27

CDR3nt: TGTGCCAGTAGTCCTCACGCAGGTTCACGATACGACTACTACTACTACGAGCAGTACTTC
CDR3aa: CASSPHAGSRYDYYYYEQYF
j_gene: TRBJ2-7
d_gene: .
abundance: .
v_gene: TRBV19

CDR3nt: TGTGCCAGCAGCTCCCCGAGGGGCCTAGCGGGAGCCGCCTACGAGCAGTACTTC
CDR3aa: CASSSPRGLAGAAYEQYF
j_gene: TRBJ2-7
d_gene: TRBD2
abundance: .
v_gene: TRBV7-9

CDR3nt: TGTGCCAGCAGCCCCCGGACAGGGGGCCAGACAGATACGCAGTATTTT
CDR3aa: CASSPRTGGQTDTQYF
j_gene: TRBJ2-3
d_gene: TRBD1
abundance: .
v_gene: TRBV7-9

CDR3nt: TGTGCCAGCAGCCCACGGCTGGCGGTGACAGATACGCAGTATTTT
CDR3aa: CASSPRLAVTDTQYF
j_gene: TRBJ2-3
d_gene: .
abundance: .
v_gene: TRBV3-1/TRBV3-2

CDR3nt: TGTGCCAGCAGTTACACGATCTCTGGGGCCAACGTCCTGACTTTC
CDR3aa: CASSYTISGANVLTF
j_gene: TRBJ2-6
d_gene: .
abundance: .
v_gene: TRBV6-5

CDR3nt: TGTGCCAGCAGCCCACCCCTCCGGCTAGCGAAACGGGGTGAGCAGTTCTTC
CDR3aa: CASSPPLRLAKRGEQFF
j_gene: TRBJ2-1
d_gene: .
abundance: once
v_gene: TRBV7-9

CDR3nt: TGTGCCAGCAGCTACCGACTAGCGGGAGGATCGGATACGCAGTATTTT
CDR3aa: CASSYRLAGGSDTQYF
j_gene: TRBJ2-3
d_gene: TRBD2
abundance: .
v_gene: TRBV7-9

CDR3nt: TGTGCCAGCAGCCAGCTGGCCTGGGGCACCGGGGAGCTGTTTTTT
CDR3aa: CASSQLAWGTGELFF
j_gene: TRBJ2-2
d_gene: .
abundance: .
v_gene: TRBV28

CDR3nt: TGTGCCAGCAGCACCTCAGAATTGGGTGGCTACACCTTC
CDR3aa: CASSTSELGGYTF
j_gene: TRBJ1-2
d_gene: .
abundance: .
v_gene: TRBV7-9

CDR3nt: TGCGCCAGCAGTTATGGACAGTTCCAAGAGACCCAGTACTTC
CDR3aa: CASSYGQFQETQYF
j_gene: TRBJ2-5
d_gene: .
abundance: .
v_gene: TRBV5-1

CDR3nt: TGTGCCAGCCGGGGGGACACTGGGGCCAACGTCCTGACTTTC
CDR3aa: CASRGDTGANVLTF
j_gene: TRBJ2-6
d_gene: .
abundance: .
v_gene: TRBV6-4

CDR3nt: TGTGCCAGCAGTACTACGGGACTAGCGGGAGGGACCCAGTACTTC
CDR3aa: CASSTTGLAGGTQYF
j_gene: TRBJ2-5
d_gene: TRBD2
abundance: .
v_gene: TRBV6-5

CDR3nt: TGTGCTACCTCAGGGCTAGATGGTACAGATACGCAGTATTTT
CDR3aa: CATSGLDGTDTQYF
j_gene: TRBJ2-3
d_gene: .
abundance: once
v_gene: TRBV24-1

CDR3nt: TGTGCCAGCAGCACAAGCACAGATACGCAGTATTTT
CDR3aa: CASSTSTDTQYF
j_gene: TRBJ2-3
d_gene: .
abundance: once
v_gene: TRBV7-2

CDR3nt: TGTGCCAGCAGCCGTGGGACAGACACAGATACGCAGTATTTT
CDR3aa: CASSRGTDTDTQYF
j_gene: TRBJ2-3
d_gene: TRBD1
abundance: .
v_gene: TRBV5-4

CDR3nt: TGTGCCAGCAGCCAACTAGCGGGAACCACAGATACGCAGTATTTT
CDR3aa: CASSQLAGTTDTQYF
j_gene: TRBJ2-3
d_gene: TRBD2
abundance: .
v_gene: TRBV3-1/TRBV3-2

CDR3nt: TGTGCCAGCAGCTTGGAGCCGTGGATCGCCCTTTATAATTCACCCCTCCACTTT
CDR3aa: CASSLEPWIALYNSPLHF
j_gene: TRBJ1-6
d_gene: .
abundance: .
v_gene: TRBV5-5

CDR3nt: TGTGCCAGCACGATCGACAGGGGGAGTTGGGATGAGCAGTTCTTC
CDR3aa: CASTIDRGSWDEQFF
j_gene: TRBJ2-1
d_gene: TRBD1
abundance: .
v_gene: TRBV2

CDR3nt: TGTGCTAGCAGCTTAGGGTACCAAGAGACCCAGTACTTC
CDR3aa: CASSLGYQETQYF
j_gene: TRBJ2-5
d_gene: .
abundance: once
v_gene: TRBV7-7

CDR3nt: TGTGCCAGCAGCTTGGCTAGCGGGAGTTCCTACGAGCAGTACTTC
CDR3aa: CASSLASGSSYEQYF
j_gene: TRBJ2-7
d_gene: TRBD2
abundance: .
v_gene: TRBV5-8

CDR3nt: TGTGCCAGCAGCCAAGGCTGGACAGGGAATCAGCCCCAGCATTTT
CDR3aa: CASSQGWTGNQPQHF
j_gene: TRBJ1-5
d_gene: TRBD1
abundance: once
v_gene: TRBV3-1/TRBV3-2

CDR3nt: TGCGCCAGCAGCTTGACCGGGACAGAGGGAGAGACCCAGTACTTC
CDR3aa: CASSLTGTEGETQYF
j_gene: TRBJ2-5
d_gene: TRBD1
abundance: .
v_gene: TRBV5-1

CDR3nt: TGTGCCAGCAGCCCCGGGGGGGCCGCCGGGGCCAACGTCCTGACTTTC
CDR3aa: CASSPGGAAGANVLTF
j_gene: TRBJ2-6
d_gene: TRBD2
abundance: once
v_gene: TRBV6-6

CDR3nt: TGTGCCAGCAGCCCTACTATAAGTGTATTCTCTGGGGCCAACGTCCTGACTTTC
CDR3aa: CASSPTISVFSGANVLTF
j_gene: TRBJ2-6
d_gene: .
abundance: .
v_gene: TRBV7-3

CDR3nt: TGTGCCAGCAGCCAAGATCGATTTTCCAGGACTAGCGGGAGGGCCTATGAGCAGTTCTTC
CDR3aa: CASSQDRFSRTSGRAYEQFF
j_gene: TRBJ2-1
d_gene: TRBD2
abundance: .
v_gene: TRBV14

CDR3nt: TGTGCCAGCAGCAAAGGACAGGGGGCGATCCCCGGGGAGCTGTTTTTT
CDR3aa: CASSKGQGAIPGELFF
j_gene: TRBJ2-2
d_gene: TRBD1
abundance: .
v_gene: TRBV5-8

CDR3nt: TGTGCCAGCAGTTTACGCGGAACCAATGACAAACTGTTTTTT
CDR3aa: CASSLRGTNDKLFF
j_gene: TRBJ1-4
d_gene: .
abundance: .
v_gene: TRBV27

CDR3nt: TGTGCCAGTAGTATAGTAAGTGCTGGGCTCCGGGACATTCAGTACTTC
CDR3aa: CASSIVSAGLRDIQYF
j_gene: TRBJ2-4
d_gene: .
abundance: .
v_gene: TRBV19

CDR3nt: TGTGCCACCAAAACTGGGGGGGCCTCCTACGAGCAGTACTTC
CDR3aa: CATKTGGASYEQYF
j_gene: TRBJ2-7
d_gene: .
abundance: .
v_gene: TRBV7-8

CDR3nt: TGTGCCAGCAGCGCCCTAGGGGGGGCCGAAATGGCTGGCTACACCTTC
CDR3aa: CASSALGGAEMAGYTF
j_gene: TRBJ1-2
d_gene: .
abundance: .
v_gene: TRBV9

CDR3nt: TGTGCCAGCAGCGTGCAGTCCGGAGGCAATGAGCAGTTCTTC
CDR3aa: CASSVQSGGNEQFF
j_gene: TRBJ2-1
d_gene: .
abundance: .
v_gene: TRBV9

CDR3nt: TGTGCCAGCAGCCTCGGACAGTCCTCTAATGAAAAACTGTTTTTT
CDR3aa: CASSLGQSSNEKLFF
j_gene: TRBJ1-4
d_gene: .
abundance: once
v_gene: TRBV7-3

CDR3nt: TGTGCCAGCCGACGCTCCGGGACAGGTAGTTCACCCCTCCACTTT
CDR3aa: CASRRSGTGSSPLHF
j_gene: TRBJ1-6
d_gene: TRBD1
abundance: .
v_gene: TRBV2

CDR3nt: TGTGCCAGTAGCCGCACAGGATCGACTAGCGGGAGTCGCGAGACCCAGTACTTC
CDR3aa: CASSRTGSTSGSRETQYF
j_gene: TRBJ2-5
d_gene: TRBD2
abundance: .
v_gene: TRBV19

CDR3nt: TGTGCCAGCAGCCCCGGGAGCTCCTATAATTCACCCCTCCACTTT
CDR3aa: CASSPGSSYNSPLHF
j_gene: TRBJ1-6
d_gene: .
abundance: .
v_gene: TRBV7-8

CDR3nt: TGTGCCAGCAGTCACTCCGGGACTAGCGGGAGTTACGAGCAGTACTTC
CDR3aa: CASSHSGTSGSYEQYF
j_gene: TRBJ2-7
d_gene: TRBD2
abundance: .
v_gene: TRBV6-5

CDR3nt: TGTGCCAGCTCACCTGGATTAGGGATTGGACAGTTCTTC
CDR3aa: CASSPGLGIGQFF
j_gene: TRBJ2-1
d_gene: .
abundance: .
v_gene: TRBV18

CDR3nt: TGTGCCAGCAGTGAGTCGTTTAGCGGGGGGACCTACGAGCAGTACTTC
CDR3aa: CASSESFSGGTYEQYF
j_gene: TRBJ2-7
d_gene: TRBD2
abundance: .
v_gene: TRBV6-1

CDR3nt: TGCGCCAGCAGTGATCGGGGGTACACAGATACGCAGTATTTT
CDR3aa: CASSDRGYTDTQYF
j_gene: TRBJ2-3
d_gene: .
abundance: .
v_gene: TRBV10-1

CDR3nt: TGTGCCAGCTCACCTGACACAGGACCCCAATATAGCAATCAGCCCCAGCATTTT
CDR3aa: CASSPDTGPQYSNQPQHF
j_gene: TRBJ1-5
d_gene: .
abundance: .
v_gene: TRBV18

CDR3nt: TGTGCCAGCTCACCATCGTCCGGCACAGATACGCAGTATTTT
CDR3aa: CASSPSSGTDTQYF
j_gene: TRBJ2-3
d_gene: .
abundance: .
v_gene: TRBV18

CDR3nt: TGCGCCAGCAGCTCCCTGTGGGGGGCTGGAAACACCATATATTTT
CDR3aa: CASSSLWGAGNTIYF
j_gene: TRBJ1-3
d_gene: .
abundance: .
v_gene: TRBV5-1

CDR3nt: TGTGCCAGCAGTTTCGCTGGGGCTAGCGGGGAAGAGACCCAGTACTTC
CDR3aa: CASSFAGASGEETQYF
j_gene: TRBJ2-5
d_gene: TRBD2
abundance: .
v_gene: TRBV27